This TCR beta chain was observed in a study of shared clonotypes between healthy human individuals. Healthy HIV-negative adults without recent acute infections or vaccinations served as donors. The CDR3 totals 14 residues. Germline V gene data show CDR1 as WNHNN and CDR2 as SYGVQD (reference sequence). V lost 6 bases and J lost 0, with 10 bases in between. Measured with immunoSEQ multiplex PCR; TCRdb has only the in-frame clones, and not every one. The table lists about 560,000 clones, just over 75% of them singletons, with about 12% in the top ten. This clone occurred a few times. The TCR sequence derives from a woman aged 40-49 years in good health. Some clones in this sample may be carry-over from other donors' samples. This chain connects TRBV10-1 to TRBJ2-3, with unresolved D. Specimen: PBMCs. The CDR3 loop is CASSRSYSTDTQYF. In DNA form, the CDR3 reads TGCGCCAGCAGCCGTTCTTATAGCACAGATACGCAGTATTTT.